This passage covers 8 T cell receptor beta chains from one sample sequenced in a study of T cells in Graves' hyperthyroidism and ophthalmopathy (dated by TCRdb to the late 2010s). The library relied on multiplex PCR. The reads were generated on an Illumina HiSeq 2000. Amplification of TCR beta CDR3 regions was carried out from RNA transcripts. The first round of RT-PCR for the TCR CDR3 was performed with the HTBI primer set and the Qiagen OneStep RT-PCR kit. Using fastp at Q25 and MiXCR, TCRdb reprocessed the public reads and kept productive beta chains. Identical CDR3 protein sequences are pooled into one entry, listed with their most common genes and DNA. In all, the sample holds approximately 350,000 distinct CDR3 sequences, and roughly 15% of those were seen once. The ten largest clones represent about 20% of the sample. Sequenced material: blood. These receptors were taken from a woman aged 55-70 years with Graves' ophthalmopathy.

The chain recombines TRBV11-2 with TRBJ2-3; D possibly matches TRBD1 or TRBD2 (6 bases each). The CDR3 has 17 amino acids. CDR1 is SGHAT, CDR2 FQNNGV, per germline. Between the trimmed V and J ends, which lost 0 bases and 2 bases, there was a span of 15 bases. The CDR3 coding sequence is TGTGCCAGCAGCTTAGATCTGGGGGGCGAAATCACAGATACGCAGTATTTT. Translation: CASSLDLGGEITDTQYF.

This clonotype was found many times. V is TRBV3-1 and J is TRBJ2-3; 9 bases align to TRBD1. CDR1 and CDR2 from the germline V gene are LGHDT and YNNKEL (reference sequence). The CDR3 contains 14 residues. V trimming: 6 bases; J trimming: 4 bases; junction bases outside the gene matches: 5. CDR3 amino acids: CASSPGTGPDTQYF. CDR3 in DNA: TGTGCCAGCAGTCCCGGGACAGGGCCAGATACGCAGTATTTT.

This clonotype was recorded many times. The chain carries TRBV30 and TRBJ2-5; 10 bases agree with TRBD2. There are 15 residues in the CDR3. CDR1 and CDR2 (germline): GTSNPN, SVGIG (reference sequence). The J segment lost 1 base and the V segment lost 0 bases, leaving 2 bases of the junction unmatched. The CDR3 reads CAWSVLAGLQETQYF. The CDR3 coding sequence is TGTGCCTGGAGTGTACTAGCGGGACTCCAAGAGACCCAGTACTTC.

The table lists this clonotype with many counts. The chain combines TRBV7-3 with TRBJ2-1, with 8 bases aligning to TRBD2. Germline values: CDR1 SGHTA, CDR2 FQGTGA. J was trimmed by 7 bases and V by 4 bases; bases with no gene match: 9. The CDR3 is 15 amino acids. Here the CDR3 reads CASSYAGLGGNEQFF. Written as DNA, the CDR3 is TGTGCCAGCAGCTACGCGGGACTAGGAGGTAATGAGCAGTTCTTC.

In this sample, this clonotype turned up a few times. This sequence joins TRBV20-1 and TRBJ1-6; 7 bases align to TRBD1. Germline CDR1 DFQATT, CDR2 SNEGSKA (reference sequence). The CDR3 is made up of 16 amino acids. V gave up 5 bases and J gave up 0 bases; unmatched junction bases: 7. The DNA of the CDR3 is TGCAGTGCTCCGCCAGGGGGTAGCTCCTATAATTCACCCCTCCACTTT. Protein sequence: CSAPPGGSSYNSPLHF.

The rearrangement links TRBV5-5 to TRBJ1-2; TRBD1 matches at 12 bases. Trimming cost V 3 bases and J 4 bases; bases outside gene matches: 13. CDR3 length: 18 amino acids. Germline CDR1 reads SGHKS; CDR2 reads YYEKEE (reference sequence). The DNA for the CDR3 is TGTGCCAGCAGCTCCCCCGAGGGACAGGGGGCGCCTCGCTATGGCTACACCTTC. Residues: CASSSPEGQGAPRYGYTF. Filled out from reference TRBV5-5 and TRBJ1-2, the complete variable domain reads DAGVTQSPTHLIKTRGQQVTLRCSPISGHKSVSWYQQVLGQGPQFIFQYYEKEERGRGNFPDRFSARQFPNYSSELNVNALLLGDSALYLCASSSPEGQGAPRYGYTFGSGTRLTVV.

In its sample, this clonotype was seen many times. The CDR3 is CASTIDGNTEAFF. The CDR3 region has the DNA TGTGCCAGCACTATCGACGGTAACACTGAAGCTTTCTTT. The chain recombines TRBV6-1 with TRBJ1-1, with D uncertain. Germline V gene sequence: CDR1 MNHNS, CDR2 SASEGT. The V end was cut by 7 bases, the J end by 2 bases, with 11 bases between. This CDR3 is 13 amino acids long.

This clonotype was seen repeatedly, ten times or more. This sequence joins TRBV12-3 or TRBV12-4 and TRBJ1-5; no clear D gene. The CDR3 is 16 residues long. The V end was cut by 5 bases, the J end by 0 bases, with 14 bases between. The CDR3 sequence is CASSLRSEYSNQPQHF. Here the CDR3 DNA reads TGTGCCAGCAGTCTACGATCAGAGTATAGCAATCAGCCCCAGCATTTT.